A selection of T cell receptor beta chains follows, all from one sample in a study of blood T cell repertoires in COVID-19. This table comes from immunoSEQ multiplex PCR, and its TCRdb copy is limited to in-frame clones, with some not included. The top ten clones hold roughly a third of a sample with 70,000 or so clones, 60% to 75% of them seen once. Sequences were obtained from peripheral blood. These receptors came from a woman in her 70s with acute or convalescent COVID-19. Both conserved end residues are part of each CDR3. D genes are given only for firm matches. Not every row has a clone size; where given, it reads once, few, many or a size class.

TRBJ2-7	TRBV18	-	TRBD1	CASSQADRGYEQYF	TGTGCCAGCTCACAGGCGGACAGGGGCTACGAGCAGTACTTC
TRBJ1-5	TRBV7-2	-	-	CASSLFGGSNQPQHF	TGTGCCAGCAGCTTATTTGGAGGTAGCAATCAGCCCCAGCATTTT
TRBJ1-2	TRBV3-1/TRBV3-2	few	TRBD1	CASSQGGRVGTGRSYGYTF	TGTGCCAGCAGCCAAGGGGGACGCGTTGGGACAGGGAGGTCATATGGCTACACCTTC
TRBJ1-6	TRBV5-6	-	TRBD1	CASSFRQGGGSLHF	TGTGCCAGCAGCTTCCGACAGGGCGGAGGATCCCTCCACTTT
TRBJ1-1	TRBV7-2	-	-	CASSKDTPRAEAFF	TGTGCCAGCAGCAAGGACACCCCACGAGCTGAAGCTTTCTTT
TRBJ1-6	TRBV19	-	-	CASSAPGQNSPLHF	TGTGCCAGTAGCGCCCCCGGACAGAATTCACCCCTCCACTTT
TRBJ1-2	TRBV5-6	-	-	CASWRVASYGYTF	TGTGCCAGCTGGCGGGTTGCTAGCTATGGCTACACCTTC
TRBJ1-4	TRBV27	once	-	CASRELNGKTNEKLFF	TGTGCCAGCCGAGAGCTGAACGGGAAAACTAATGAAAAACTGTTTTTT
TRBJ1-2	TRBV10-2	-	-	CASSESGRANYGYTF	TGCGCCAGCAGTGAGTCAGGCAGGGCGAACTATGGCTACACCTTC
TRBJ2-7	TRBV5-6	-	TRBD1	CASSLAGTVVPQQYF	TGTGCCAGCAGCTTGGCCGGGACAGTGGTCCCGCAGCAGTACTTC
TRBJ2-3	TRBV2	-	TRBD2	CASSGLANTDTQYF	TGTGCCAGCAGTGGACTAGCGAACACAGATACGCAGTATTTT
TRBJ2-7	TRBV7-2	-	-	CASSLAPLASYEQYF	TGTGCCAGCAGCTTAGCCCCCCTAGCGTCCTACGAGCAGTACTTC
TRBJ2-3	TRBV10-3	-	TRBD1	CAISRDRNTDTQYF	TGTGCCATCAGTAGGGACAGAAACACAGATACGCAGTATTTT
TRBJ2-5	TRBV11-3	-	-	CASSLGPTVQETQYF	TGTGCCAGCAGCTTAGGACCGACAGTGCAAGAGACCCAGTACTTC
TRBJ2-1	TRBV7-6	-	TRBD1	CASSNPGQAPLEQFF	TGTGCCAGCAGCAATCCGGGACAGGCCCCCCTTGAGCAGTTCTTC
TRBJ1-4	TRBV5-6	-	-	CASSSPGKWDEKLFF	TGTGCCAGCAGCTCCCCGGGAAAGTGGGATGAAAAACTGTTTTTT
TRBJ1-2	TRBV6-4	-	-	CASSRGYGYTF	TGTGCCAGCAGTAGGGGGTATGGCTACACCTTC
TRBJ1-4	TRBV14	-	TRBD1	CASSRTGTGVEKLFF	TGTGCCAGCAGCCGGACCGGGACAGGGGTCGAAAAACTGTTTTTT
TRBJ2-7	TRBV11-3	-	-	CASSLDGSVSEEQYF	TGTGCCAGCAGCTTAGACGGGAGCGTGAGTGAGGAGCAGTACTTC
TRBJ1-6	TRBV7-2	-	TRBD1	CASTKKGQYNSPLHF	TGTGCCAGCACCAAAAAGGGACAGTATAATTCACCCCTCCACTTT
TRBJ1-1	TRBV4-2	few	-	CASSNTRTENTEAFF	TGTGCCAGCAGTAACACCCGGACAGAGAACACTGAAGCTTTCTTT
TRBJ2-3	TRBV19	-	-	CASSLQGYTDTQYF	TGTGCCAGTAGTTTACAGGGTTACACAGATACGCAGTATTTT
TRBJ1-2	TRBV18	-	TRBD1	CASSPLDRANYGYTF	TGTGCCAGCTCACCACTGGACAGGGCCAACTATGGCTACACCTTC
TRBJ1-5	TRBV14	-	TRBD1	CASSQGGQGNQPQHF	TGTGCCAGCAGCCAAGGGGGACAGGGAAATCAGCCCCAGCATTTT
TRBJ1-3	TRBV7-2	-	-	CASSLALSGRGSGNTIYF	TGTGCCAGCAGCTTAGCGTTATCCGGCAGGGGCTCTGGAAACACCATATATTTT
TRBJ2-7	TRBV6-6	-	TRBD2	CASSSRLASDEQYF	TGTGCCAGCAGTTCTAGACTAGCCTCAGACGAGCAGTACTTC
TRBJ1-2	TRBV28	-	-	CASSLSPSPSGSHYGYTF	TGTGCCAGCAGTTTATCCCCTAGCCCCTCGGGATCCCATTATGGCTACACCTTC
TRBJ2-5	TRBV30	-	TRBD1	CAWTQGGQETQYF	TGTGCCTGGACACAGGGGGGTCAAGAGACCCAGTACTTC
TRBJ1-4	TRBV6-1	-	TRBD1	CASREDRGPNEKLFF	TGTGCCAGCAGGGAAGACAGGGGTCCTAATGAAAAACTGTTTTTT
TRBJ2-7	TRBV10-3	-	-	CATSRENYEQYF	TGTGCCACATCCCGGGAAAATTACGAGCAGTACTTC
TRBJ2-1	TRBV7-2	-	-	CASSLLRGDEQFF	TGTGCCAGCAGCTTACTCAGGGGGGATGAGCAGTTCTTC
TRBJ2-7	TRBV14	-	TRBD2	CASSFRGSGRMSSYEQYF	TGTGCCAGCAGCTTTCGGGGTAGCGGGAGGATGAGCTCCTACGAGCAGTACTTC
TRBJ2-7	TRBV6-5	-	TRBD1	CASTMGTGYFHEQYF	TGTGCCAGCACTATGGGGACAGGGTACTTCCACGAGCAGTACTTC
TRBJ1-5	TRBV6-5	-	TRBD1	CASRPDRDLQPQHF	TGTGCCAGCAGACCGGACAGGGACCTTCAGCCCCAGCATTTT
TRBJ1-3	TRBV3-1/TRBV3-2	-	TRBD1	CASSQMTGYGNTIYF	TGTGCCAGCAGCCAGATGACAGGGTATGGAAACACCATATATTTT
TRBJ1-6	TRBV7-8	-	TRBD1	CASSLVSAGGVSPLHF	TGTGCCAGCAGCTTAGTATCAGCAGGGGGCGTTTCACCCCTCCACTTT
TRBJ2-5	TRBV28	-	TRBD1	CASSSTKGAGEGTRETQYF	TGTGCCAGCAGTTCAACAAAGGGGGCGGGCGAGGGAACACGGGAGACCCAGTACTTC
TRBJ1-6	TRBV7-2	-	-	CASSLAVTANSPLHF	TGTGCCAGCAGCTTAGCGGTGACAGCGAATTCACCCCTCCACTTT
TRBJ2-7	TRBV6-5	few	-	CASSPGSDEQYF	TGTGCCAGCAGCCCCGGGTCCGACGAGCAGTACTTC
TRBJ2-1	TRBV5-1	-	TRBD1	CASSSGTGDYNEQFF	TGCGCCAGCAGCTCCGGGACAGGGGACTACAATGAGCAGTTCTTC
TRBJ1-2	TRBV18	-	TRBD1	CASSPETGTGGRGGYTF	TGTGCCAGCTCACCCGAAACCGGGACAGGGGGCCGGGGTGGCTACACCTTC
TRBJ2-3	TRBV6-6	-	TRBD2	CASSWGSGGADTQYF	TGTGCCAGCAGTTGGGGAAGCGGGGGTGCAGATACGCAGTATTTT
TRBJ1-5	TRBV6-1	few	TRBD1	CASSGKDRVGSQPQHF	TGTGCCAGCAGTGGGAAGGACAGGGTTGGTAGTCAGCCCCAGCATTTT
TRBJ2-2	TRBV6-5	-	TRBD1	CASSQTGGWAGELFF	TGTGCCAGCAGTCAAACAGGGGGCTGGGCCGGGGAGCTGTTTTTT
TRBJ2-1	TRBV9	-	-	CASSALGWAGNEQFF	TGTGCCAGCAGCGCCTTAGGCTGGGCGGGGAATGAGCAGTTCTTC
TRBJ1-1	TRBV29-1	few	TRBD1	CSGQGAMNTEAFF	TGCAGCGGGCAGGGGGCCATGAACACTGAAGCTTTCTTT
TRBJ1-5	TRBV7-2	few	TRBD1	CASSPTGGNQPQHF	TGTGCCAGCAGCCCAACAGGGGGCAATCAGCCCCAGCATTTT
TRBJ2-4	TRBV6-5	-	-	CASIPREKNIQYF	TGTGCCAGCATTCCCCGGGAGAAAAACATTCAGTACTTC
TRBJ1-3	TRBV30	few	-	CAWSREANTIYF	TGTGCCTGGAGCAGGGAGGCGAACACCATATATTTT
TRBJ1-1	TRBV6-5	-	-	CASSTEAGGTEAFF	TGTGCCAGCAGTACCGAAGCGGGGGGGACTGAAGCTTTCTTT